Given below is one T cell receptor (beta chain) in context. Antigen specificity is unknown. Extracted RNA was reverse transcribed, and the resulting cDNA served as sequencing template. Clones were read by immunoSEQ multiplex PCR, and TCRdb kept only the in-frame ones, dropping some. The sample includes some 95,000 clones, 44% of them seen just once. Treatment denoted: oral pan-JAK inhibitor, 5-10 mg twice daily. These data are taken from a study of CD8+ T cells in alopecia areata. In the study overall: Treated patients were given oral tofacitinib, which was dosed at 5 to 10 mg twice daily.

Whole-study results and caveats: Among the top 100, expanded CD8+ clones, as well as scalp clonality, were significantly decreased by tofacitinib.

Trimming cost V 6 bases and J 9 bases, with 23 bases left between them. CDR3 length: 15 amino acids. Germline CDR1 and CDR2: MNHEY and SMNVEV (reference sequence). This TCR was sampled from a human donor with alopecia areata. This chain links TRBV27 with TRBJ2-5, with D possibly being TRBD2 (6 bases). Sequenced here: CD8+ T cells sorted from blood, sampled at week 24, from a patient treated with tofacitinib. This CDR3 reads CASSSELTTPGAQYF. The DNA for the CDR3 is TGTGCCAGCAGCAGCGAACTGACTACCCCGGGGGCCCAGTACTTC.